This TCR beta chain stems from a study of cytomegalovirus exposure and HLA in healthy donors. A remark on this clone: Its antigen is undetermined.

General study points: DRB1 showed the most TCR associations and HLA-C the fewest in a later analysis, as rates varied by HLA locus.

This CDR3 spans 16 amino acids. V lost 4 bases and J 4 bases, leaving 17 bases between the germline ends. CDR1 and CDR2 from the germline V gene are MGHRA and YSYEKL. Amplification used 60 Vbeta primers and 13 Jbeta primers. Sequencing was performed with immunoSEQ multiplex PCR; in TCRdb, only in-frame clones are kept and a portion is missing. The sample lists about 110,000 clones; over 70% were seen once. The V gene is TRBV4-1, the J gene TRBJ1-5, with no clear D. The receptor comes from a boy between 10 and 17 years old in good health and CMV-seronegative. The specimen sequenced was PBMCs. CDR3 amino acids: CASSLIMSRGNQPQHF. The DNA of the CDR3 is TGCGCCAGCAGCCTTATAATGTCCCGAGGGAATCAGCCCCAGCATTTT.